This T cell receptor beta chain was recovered during a study of immune evolution from preneoplasia to lung adenocarcinoma. Study-level findings and limits: Normal lung had the highest top T cell clone frequencies.

On this clone: Antigen specificity is unknown.

Two lung cancer pathologists independently confirmed each histologic diagnosis. Here immunoSEQ multiplex PCR was the method, and the copy in TCRdb shows in-frame clones only, minus some. There are more than 15,000 clones in the sample; 80% to 90% occur only once, and 2.6% lies in the top ten. The sample was FFPE invasive lung adenocarcinoma tissue. This TCR was recovered from a person in their 70s with invasive lung adenocarcinoma.

CDR3 sequence reads: CASSGEVGANVLTF. The DNA for the CDR3 is TGTGCCAGCAGCGGTGAGGTTGGGGCCAACGTCCTGACTTTC. The chain recombines TRBV6-4 with TRBJ2-6; D unresolved. The CDR3 contains 14 residues. Trimming stripped 6 bases from V and 3 bases from J, with 9 bases between. Germline CDR1 MRHNA, CDR2 SNTAGT.